A selection of T cell receptor beta chains follows, all from one sample in a study of cytomegalovirus exposure and HLA in healthy donors. Data came from immunoSEQ multiplex PCR; TCRdb stores just in-frame clones and leaves some out. The sample lists more than 90,000 clones; 69% were seen once. Input material: PBMCs. These receptors came from a man between 45 and 60 years old in good health and CMV-seronegative. Each CDR3 is given with its conserved first and last residue. Each record gives: clone size, V gene, D gene, J gene, CDR3 DNA, CDR3 protein. The D gene is left open where the match is weak. Clone size appears in some rows only: once, few, many, or a class for an expanded clone.

abundance: -; v_gene: TRBV6-6; d_gene: TRBD1; j_gene: TRBJ2-7; CDR3nt: TGTGCCAGCAGTTCCCCCGGGACAGGGGGCTACGAGCAGTACTTC; CDR3aa: CASSSPGTGGYEQYF
abundance: -; v_gene: TRBV15; d_gene: -; j_gene: TRBJ1-5; CDR3nt: TGTGCCACCAGCAGGATGGAAGCGCCTAGCAATCAGCCCCAGCATTTT; CDR3aa: CATSRMEAPSNQPQHF
abundance: few; v_gene: TRBV5-1; d_gene: -; j_gene: TRBJ1-3; CDR3nt: TGCGCCAGCAGCTTGTTGGGGGCGTATGGAAACACCATATATTTT; CDR3aa: CASSLLGAYGNTIYF
abundance: few; v_gene: TRBV30; d_gene: -; j_gene: TRBJ1-6; CDR3nt: TGTGCCTGGAGGCCGCGAGGGTCCAATTCACCCCTCCACTTT; CDR3aa: CAWRPRGSNSPLHF
abundance: -; v_gene: TRBV5-1; d_gene: -; j_gene: TRBJ2-7; CDR3nt: TGCGCCAGCAGTTTAGGACAGTGGACCGACGAGCAGTACTTC; CDR3aa: CASSLGQWTDEQYF
abundance: once; v_gene: TRBV23-1; d_gene: TRBD1; j_gene: TRBJ1-1; CDR3nt: TGCGCCAGCAGGATCACAGGGGTTCGGACTGAAGCTTTCTTT; CDR3aa: CASRITGVRTEAFF
abundance: few; v_gene: TRBV7-7; d_gene: TRBD2; j_gene: TRBJ2-5; CDR3nt: TGTGCTAGCAGCTTAGGAGCGGGAAGGGCCCAAGAGACCCAGTACTTC; CDR3aa: CASSLGAGRAQETQYF
abundance: -; v_gene: TRBV19; d_gene: TRBD2; j_gene: TRBJ2-3; CDR3nt: TGTGCCAGTAGCCTGCGGGGGGATACGCAGTATTTT; CDR3aa: CASSLRGDTQYF
abundance: -; v_gene: TRBV5-4; d_gene: -; j_gene: TRBJ1-3; CDR3nt: TGTGCCAGCAGCTTGGCCTCCTCTGGAAACACCATATATTTT; CDR3aa: CASSLASSGNTIYF
abundance: -; v_gene: TRBV4-2; d_gene: TRBD2; j_gene: TRBJ2-1; CDR3nt: TGTGCCAGCAGCTCTCCCGGGACTAGCGGGAGGTCCGCCCTTTACAATGAGCAGTTCTTC; CDR3aa: CASSSPGTSGRSALYNEQFF
abundance: once; v_gene: TRBV6-1; d_gene: -; j_gene: TRBJ1-5; CDR3nt: TGTGCCAGCAGTGACGGGACATTTTATAGCAATCAGCCCCAGCATTTT; CDR3aa: CASSDGTFYSNQPQHF
abundance: -; v_gene: TRBV6-4; d_gene: TRBD1; j_gene: TRBJ2-2; CDR3nt: TGTGCCAGCAGAGGGACAGGGGAGATCGGGGAGCTGTTTTTT; CDR3aa: CASRGTGEIGELFF
abundance: -; v_gene: TRBV30; d_gene: -; j_gene: TRBJ1-1; CDR3nt: TGTGCCAGCGACGGTACCCAATCTGGAGCTTTCTTT; CDR3aa: CASDGTQSGAFF
abundance: -; v_gene: TRBV5-6; d_gene: -; j_gene: TRBJ2-7; CDR3nt: TGTGCCAGCAGCTTGACAGCCTACGAGCAGTACTTC; CDR3aa: CASSLTAYEQYF
abundance: -; v_gene: TRBV29-1; d_gene: -; j_gene: TRBJ1-1; CDR3nt: TGCAGCGTTGAACCCAGGTACAACACTGAAGCTTTCTTT; CDR3aa: CSVEPRYNTEAFF
abundance: -; v_gene: TRBV7-9; d_gene: TRBD2; j_gene: TRBJ2-5; CDR3nt: TGTGCCAGCAGCCCGGCCGGGGGGAAAGAGACCCAGTACTTC; CDR3aa: CASSPAGGKETQYF